This T cell receptor (beta chain) was recorded in a study of blood T cell repertoires in COVID-19. Assay: immunoSEQ multiplex PCR; the TCRdb copy retains only in-frame clones and omits some. The repertoire includes some 190,000 clones, around nine tenths of them detected once, and 1.5% to 2% sits in the top ten. Unmatched junction bases numbered 8, after V lost 2 bases and J lost 1 base. The CDR3 loop spans 16 amino acids. Per germline, CDR1 KGHSH and CDR2 LQKENI. Sequencing was carried out using peripheral blood. The chain joins TRBV18 to TRBJ2-7; 7 bases match TRBD2. This TCR came from a young man with active or convalescent COVID-19. The CDR3 nucleotides read TGTGCCAGCTCACCAAGTTCGGGGGGAGGGTCCTACGAGCAGTACTTC. It translates to CASSPSSGGGSYEQYF.